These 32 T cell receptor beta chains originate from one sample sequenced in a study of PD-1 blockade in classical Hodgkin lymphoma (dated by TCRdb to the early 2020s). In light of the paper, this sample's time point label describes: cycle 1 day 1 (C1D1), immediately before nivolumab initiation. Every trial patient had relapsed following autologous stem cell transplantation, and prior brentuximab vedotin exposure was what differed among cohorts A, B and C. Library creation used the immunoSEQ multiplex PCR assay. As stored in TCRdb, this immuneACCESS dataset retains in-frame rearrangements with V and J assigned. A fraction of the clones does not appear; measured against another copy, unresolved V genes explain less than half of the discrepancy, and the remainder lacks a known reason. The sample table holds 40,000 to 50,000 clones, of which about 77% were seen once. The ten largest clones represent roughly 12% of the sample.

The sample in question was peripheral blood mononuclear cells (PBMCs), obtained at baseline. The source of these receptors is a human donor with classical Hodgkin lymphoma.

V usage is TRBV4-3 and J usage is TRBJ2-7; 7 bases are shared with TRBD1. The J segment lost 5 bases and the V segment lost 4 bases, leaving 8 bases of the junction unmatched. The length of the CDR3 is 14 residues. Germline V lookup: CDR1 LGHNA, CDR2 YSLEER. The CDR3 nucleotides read TGCGCCAGCAGCCTTGGACAGGAGGTGGACGAGCAGTACTTC. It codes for CASSLGQEVDEQYF.

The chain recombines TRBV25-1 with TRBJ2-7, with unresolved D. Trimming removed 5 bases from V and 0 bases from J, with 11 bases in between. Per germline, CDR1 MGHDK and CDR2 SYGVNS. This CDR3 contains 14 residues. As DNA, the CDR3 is TGTGCCAGCAGTCTGGCAGTCGGCTCCTACGAGCAGTACTTC. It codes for CASSLAVGSYEQYF.

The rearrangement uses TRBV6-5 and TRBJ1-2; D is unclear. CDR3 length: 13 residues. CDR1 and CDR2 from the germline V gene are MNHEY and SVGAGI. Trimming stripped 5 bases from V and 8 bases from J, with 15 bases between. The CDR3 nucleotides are TGTGCCAGCAGTACCTCTACAGTGGAGGGCTACACCTTC. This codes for CASSTSTVEGYTF.

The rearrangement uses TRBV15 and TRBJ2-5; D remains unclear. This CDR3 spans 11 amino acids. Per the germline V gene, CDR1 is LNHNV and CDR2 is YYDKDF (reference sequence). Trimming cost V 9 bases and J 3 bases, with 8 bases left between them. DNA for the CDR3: TGTGCCACTAGGAAAGAAGAGACCCAGTACTTC. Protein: CATRKEETQYF.

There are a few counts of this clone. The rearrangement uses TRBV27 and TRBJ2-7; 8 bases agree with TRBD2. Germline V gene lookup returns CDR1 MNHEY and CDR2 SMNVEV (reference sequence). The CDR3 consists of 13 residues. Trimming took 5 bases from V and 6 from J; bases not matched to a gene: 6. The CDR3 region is CASSLRGGPEQYF. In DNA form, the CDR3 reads TGTGCCAGCAGTCTCCGGGGGGGCCCCGAGCAGTACTTC.

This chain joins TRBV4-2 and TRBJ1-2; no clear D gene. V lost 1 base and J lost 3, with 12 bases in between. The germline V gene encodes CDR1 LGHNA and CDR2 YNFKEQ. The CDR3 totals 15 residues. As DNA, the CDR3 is TGTGCCAGCAGCCAAGCTGTTAACGTAGACTATGGCTACACCTTC. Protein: CASSQAVNVDYGYTF.

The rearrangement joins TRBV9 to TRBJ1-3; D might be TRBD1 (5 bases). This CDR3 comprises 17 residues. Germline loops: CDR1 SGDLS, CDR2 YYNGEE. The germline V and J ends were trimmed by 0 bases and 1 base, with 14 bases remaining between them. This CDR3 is CASSVGLGVKSGNTIYF. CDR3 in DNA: TGTGCCAGCAGCGTAGGTCTGGGGGTAAAATCTGGAAACACCATATATTTT.

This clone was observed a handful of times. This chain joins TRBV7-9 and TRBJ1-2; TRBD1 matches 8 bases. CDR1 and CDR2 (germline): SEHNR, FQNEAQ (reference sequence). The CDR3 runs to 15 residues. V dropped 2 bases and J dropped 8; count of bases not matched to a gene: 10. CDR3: CASSLREQGEGGYTF. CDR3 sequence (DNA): TGTGCCAGCAGCTTAAGAGAACAGGGGGAAGGCGGCTACACCTTC.

The CDR3 DNA is TGTGCCAGCAGCCATCGACCTAACACGCTGGGGACGAACACCGGGGAGCTGTTTTTT. Its translation is CASSHRPNTLGTNTGELFF. The chain employs TRBV7-9 and TRBJ2-2, with unresolved D. The germline CDR1 and CDR2 sequences are SEHNR and FQNEAQ (reference sequence). There are 19 residues in the CDR3. The germline V and J ends were trimmed by 5 bases and 0 bases, with 22 bases remaining between them.

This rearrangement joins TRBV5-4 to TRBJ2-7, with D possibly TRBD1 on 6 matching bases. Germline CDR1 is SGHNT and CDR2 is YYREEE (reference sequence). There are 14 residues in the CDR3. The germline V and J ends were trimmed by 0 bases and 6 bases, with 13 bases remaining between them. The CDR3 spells CASSLEQGAPEQYF. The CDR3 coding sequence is TGTGCCAGCAGCTTGGAACAGGGAGCCCCCGAGCAGTACTTC.

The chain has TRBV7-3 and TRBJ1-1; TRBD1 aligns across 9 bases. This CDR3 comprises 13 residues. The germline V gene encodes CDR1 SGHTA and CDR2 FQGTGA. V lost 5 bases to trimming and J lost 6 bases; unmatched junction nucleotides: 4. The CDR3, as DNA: TGTGCCAGCAGCGTGACAGGGGGAGCTGAAGCTTTCTTT. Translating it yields CASSVTGGAEAFF. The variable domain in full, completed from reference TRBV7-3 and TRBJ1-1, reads GAGVSQTPSNKVTEKGKYVELRCDPISGHTALYWYRQSLGQGPEFLIYFQGTGAADDSGLPNDRFFAVRPEGSVSTLKIQRTERGDSAVYLCASSVTGGAEAFFGQGTRLTVV.

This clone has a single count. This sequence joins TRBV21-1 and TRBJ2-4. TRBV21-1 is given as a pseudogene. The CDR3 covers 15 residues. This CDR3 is CASSKSTLAKNIQYF. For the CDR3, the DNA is TGTGCCAGCAGCAAATCCACCTTAGCCAAAAACATTCAGTACTTC.

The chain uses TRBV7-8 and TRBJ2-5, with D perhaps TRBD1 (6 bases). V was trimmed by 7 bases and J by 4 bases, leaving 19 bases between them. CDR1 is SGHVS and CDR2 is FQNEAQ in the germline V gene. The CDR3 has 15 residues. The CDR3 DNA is TGTGCCAGCACCCCATGGGCAGGGGATGGAGAGACCCAGTACTTC. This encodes CASTPWAGDGETQYF.

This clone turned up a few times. CDR3 bases: TGTGCCAGCAGCTTGGGGGGGGCCGATACGCAGTATTTT. This translates into CASSLGGADTQYF. The V gene is TRBV5-6, the J gene TRBJ2-3; either TRBD1 or TRBD2 may supply D (6 bases each). Germline V CDR1 and CDR2: SGHDT, YYEEEE. The CDR3 loop spans 13 amino acids. V was cut by 0 bases and J by 6 bases, with 8 bases left in between.

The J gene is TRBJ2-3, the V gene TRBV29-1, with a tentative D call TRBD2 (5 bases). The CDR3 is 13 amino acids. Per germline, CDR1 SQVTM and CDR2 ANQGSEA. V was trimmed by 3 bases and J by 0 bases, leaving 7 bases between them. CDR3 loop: CSVDPGSTDTQYF. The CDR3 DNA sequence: TGCAGCGTTGACCCGGGGAGCACAGATACGCAGTATTTT.

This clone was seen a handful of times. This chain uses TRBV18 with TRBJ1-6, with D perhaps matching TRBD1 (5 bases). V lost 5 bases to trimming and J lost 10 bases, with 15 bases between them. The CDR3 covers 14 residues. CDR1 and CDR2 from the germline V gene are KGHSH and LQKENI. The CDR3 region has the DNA TGTGCCAGCTCAAAGGGGCAGGAGGACTCACCCCTCCACTTT. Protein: CASSKGQEDSPLHF.

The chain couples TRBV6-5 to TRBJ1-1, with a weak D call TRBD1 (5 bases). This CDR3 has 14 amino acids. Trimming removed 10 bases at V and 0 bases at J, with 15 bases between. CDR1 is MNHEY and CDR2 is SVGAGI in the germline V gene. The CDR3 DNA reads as TGTGCCACCCTCCTGGGGGGGATGAACACTGAAGCTTTCTTT. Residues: CATLLGGMNTEAFF.

The CDR3 loop is CASSTGTPNEKLFF. The CDR3 DNA is TGTGCCAGCAGCACTGGGACACCGAATGAAAAACTGTTTTTT. J is TRBJ1-4 and V is TRBV7-9; D may be TRBD1 (6 bases). The CDR3 sequence is 14 residues long. With 5 bases removed from V and 5 bases from J, the gap between germline ends came to 12 bases. Germline CDR1 and CDR2: SEHNR and FQNEAQ (reference sequence).

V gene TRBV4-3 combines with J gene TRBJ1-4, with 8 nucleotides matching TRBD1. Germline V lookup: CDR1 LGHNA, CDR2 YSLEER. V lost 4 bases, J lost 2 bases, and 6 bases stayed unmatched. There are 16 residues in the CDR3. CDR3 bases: TGCGCCAGCAGCCTCGGACAGGGTTCGACTAATGAAAAACTGTTTTTT. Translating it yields CASSLGQGSTNEKLFF.

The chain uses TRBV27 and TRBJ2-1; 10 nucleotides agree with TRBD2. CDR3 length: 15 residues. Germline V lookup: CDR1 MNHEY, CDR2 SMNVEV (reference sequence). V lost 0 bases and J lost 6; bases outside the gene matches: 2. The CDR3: CASSLSSGGANEQFF. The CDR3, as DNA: TGTGCCAGCAGTTTATCCAGCGGGGGGGCCAATGAGCAGTTCTTC.

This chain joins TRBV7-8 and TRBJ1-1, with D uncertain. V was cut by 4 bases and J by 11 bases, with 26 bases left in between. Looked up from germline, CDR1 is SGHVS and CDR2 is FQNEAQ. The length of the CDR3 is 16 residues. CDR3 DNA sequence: TGTGCCAGCAGCTCAAATCCCATCGAGCGGGGTATGTGGGCTTTCTTT. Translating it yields CASSSNPIERGMWAFF.

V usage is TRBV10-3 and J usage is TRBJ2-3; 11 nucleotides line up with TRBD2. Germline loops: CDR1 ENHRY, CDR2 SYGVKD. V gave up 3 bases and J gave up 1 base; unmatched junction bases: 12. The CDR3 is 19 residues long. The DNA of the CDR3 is TGTGCCATCAGTGACAGGGCGGCTAGCGGGGGGCGGGGCACAGATACGCAGTATTTT. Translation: CAISDRAASGGRGTDTQYF.

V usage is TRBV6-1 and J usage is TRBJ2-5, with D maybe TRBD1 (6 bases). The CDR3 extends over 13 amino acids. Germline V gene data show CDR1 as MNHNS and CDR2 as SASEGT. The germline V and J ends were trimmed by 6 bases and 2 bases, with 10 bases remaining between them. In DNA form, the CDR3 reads TGTGCCAGCAGGTCTACAGGGCAAGAGACCCAGTACTTC. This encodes CASRSTGQETQYF.

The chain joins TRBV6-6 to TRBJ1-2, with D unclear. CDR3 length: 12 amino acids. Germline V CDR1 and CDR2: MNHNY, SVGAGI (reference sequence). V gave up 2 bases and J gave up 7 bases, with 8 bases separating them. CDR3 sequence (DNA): TGTGCCAGCAGTTACGAACGGGGTGGCTACACCTTC. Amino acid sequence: CASSYERGGYTF.

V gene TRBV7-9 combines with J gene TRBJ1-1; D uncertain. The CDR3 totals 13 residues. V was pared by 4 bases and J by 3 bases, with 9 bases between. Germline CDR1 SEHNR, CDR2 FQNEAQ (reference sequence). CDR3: CASSSTHYTEAFF. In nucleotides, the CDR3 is TGTGCCAGCAGCTCCACCCATTACACTGAAGCTTTCTTT. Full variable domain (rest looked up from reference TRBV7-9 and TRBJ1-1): DTGVSQNPRHKITKRGQNVTFRCDPISEHNRLYWYRQTLGQGPEFLTYFQNEAQLEKSRLLSDRFSAERPKGSFSTLEIQRTEQGDSAMYLCASSSTHYTEAFFGQGTRLTVV.

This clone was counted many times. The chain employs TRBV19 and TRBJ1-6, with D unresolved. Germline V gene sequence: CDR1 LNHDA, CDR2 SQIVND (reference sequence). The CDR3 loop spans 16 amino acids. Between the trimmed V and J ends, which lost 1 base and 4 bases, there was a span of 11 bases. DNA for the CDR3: TGTGCCAGTAGTATAGCCCCTCCGCGGTATAATTCACCCCTCCACTTT. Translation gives CASSIAPPRYNSPLHF.

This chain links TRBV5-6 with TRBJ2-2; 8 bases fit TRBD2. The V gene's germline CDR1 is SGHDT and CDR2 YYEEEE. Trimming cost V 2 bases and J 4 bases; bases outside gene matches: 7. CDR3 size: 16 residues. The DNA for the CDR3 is TGTGCCAGCAGCTTCCCGACGCGGGGGGTCACCGGGGAGCTGTTTTTT. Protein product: CASSFPTRGVTGELFF.

CDR3: CASSPERGGYEQYF. CDR3 DNA sequence: TGTGCCAGCTCTCCTGAGCGGGGGGGCTACGAGCAGTACTTC. This chain uses TRBV18 with TRBJ2-7; 10 nucleotides line up with TRBD2. Germline assignment: CDR1 KGHSH and CDR2 LQKENI. With 6 bases clipped from V and 3 bases from J, the junction kept 5 bases outside the gene matches. The CDR3 has 14 residues.

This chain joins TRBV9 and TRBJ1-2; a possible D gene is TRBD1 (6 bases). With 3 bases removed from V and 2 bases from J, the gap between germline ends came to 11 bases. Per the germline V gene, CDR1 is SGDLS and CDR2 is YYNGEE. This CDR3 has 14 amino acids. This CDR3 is CASSAERGNYGYTF. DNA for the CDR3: TGTGCCAGCAGCGCAGAAAGGGGGAACTATGGCTACACCTTC. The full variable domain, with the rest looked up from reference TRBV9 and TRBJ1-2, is DSGVTQTPKHLITATGQRVTLRCSPRSGDLSVYWYQQSLDQGLQFLIQYYNGEERAKGNILERFSAQQFPDLHSELNLSSLELGDSALYFCASSAERGNYGYTFGSGTRLTVV.

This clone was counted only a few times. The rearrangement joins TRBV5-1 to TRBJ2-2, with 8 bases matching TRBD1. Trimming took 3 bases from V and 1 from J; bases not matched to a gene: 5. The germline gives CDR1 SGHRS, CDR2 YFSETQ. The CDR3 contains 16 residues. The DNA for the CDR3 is TGCGCCAGCAGCTCATCAGGGGGCTGGAACACCGGGGAGCTGTTTTTT. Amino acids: CASSSSGGWNTGELFF.

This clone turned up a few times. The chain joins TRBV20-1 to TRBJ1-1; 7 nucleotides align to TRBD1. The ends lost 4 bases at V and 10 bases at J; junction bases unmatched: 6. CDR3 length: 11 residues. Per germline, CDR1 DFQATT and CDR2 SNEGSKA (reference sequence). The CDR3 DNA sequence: TGCAGTGCTATCAGGGGGTGGGTAGCTTTCTTT. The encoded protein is CSAIRGWVAFF.

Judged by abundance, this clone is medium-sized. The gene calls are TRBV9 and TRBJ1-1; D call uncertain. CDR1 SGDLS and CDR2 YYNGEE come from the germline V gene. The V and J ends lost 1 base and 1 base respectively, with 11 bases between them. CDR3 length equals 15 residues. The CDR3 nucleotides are TGTGCCAGCAGCGTACGGGGTAATAAGAACACTGAAGCTTTCTTT. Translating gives CASSVRGNKNTEAFF.